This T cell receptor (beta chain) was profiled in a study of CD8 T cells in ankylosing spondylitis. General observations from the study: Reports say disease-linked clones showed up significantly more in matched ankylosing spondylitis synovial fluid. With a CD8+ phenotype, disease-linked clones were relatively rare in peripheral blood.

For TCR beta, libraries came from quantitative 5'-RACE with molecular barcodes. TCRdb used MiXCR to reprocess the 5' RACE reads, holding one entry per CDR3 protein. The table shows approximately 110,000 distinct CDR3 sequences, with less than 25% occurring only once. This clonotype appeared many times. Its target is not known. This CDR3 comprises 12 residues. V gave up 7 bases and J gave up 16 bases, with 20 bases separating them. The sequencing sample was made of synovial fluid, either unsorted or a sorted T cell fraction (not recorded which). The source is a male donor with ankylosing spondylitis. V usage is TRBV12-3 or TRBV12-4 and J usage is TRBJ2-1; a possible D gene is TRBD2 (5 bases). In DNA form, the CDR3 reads TGTGCCAGCACCCTAGGAGGATTAGCTGTATTCTTC. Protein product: CASTLGGLAVFF.